What follows are 13 T cell receptor beta chains derived from one specimen sequenced in a study of blood T cells in healthy people across ages. A second PCR, run for about 6 to 11 cycles, used a sample-barcoded 5' primer plus a J-beta primer mix. TCRdb used MiXCR to reprocess the 5' RACE reads, holding one entry per CDR3 protein. The table records about 780,000 distinct CDR3 sequences, 35% to 60% of them present only once. Sequencing input: blood. These receptors were taken from a man of 80 years or more in good health.

To note about this clonotype: This may arise from a read error, as a much more abundant clone is one base away. The genes are TRBV24-1 and TRBJ2-5, with D possibly being TRBD1 (6 bases). Germline lookup yields CDR1 KGHDR and CDR2 SFDVKD. This CDR3 region has 15 residues. The CDR3 is CATSDTAVGQETEYF. CDR3 nucleotides: TGTGCCACCAGTGATACTGCCGTGGGACAAGAGACCGAGTACTTC.

Worth noting for this clonotype: One junction end does not reproduce the germline sequence, and a read error may be involved. This rearrangement joins TRBV28 to TRBJ2-7; 11 positions agree with TRBD1. Looked up from germline, CDR1 is MDHEN and CDR2 is SYDVKM. CDR3 length: 14 amino acids. CDR3 residues: CASSLRTGGYEQHF. CDR3 nucleotides: TGTGCCAGCAGTTTAAGGACAGGGGGCTACGAGCAGCACTTC.

V is TRBV12-3 or TRBV12-4 and J is TRBJ1-3; D may be TRBD1 (6 bases). This CDR3 has 16 residues. V lost 4 bases, J lost 2 bases, and 15 bases lay in between. The CDR3 sequence: CASSSPDRLPGNTIYF. The CDR3 DNA reads TGTGCCAGCAGTTCCCCCGACAGGCTCCCTGGAAACACCATATATTTT.

This clonotype showed up just a few times. V and J are TRBV20-1 and TRBJ2-3; 10 nucleotides agree with TRBD2. In germline, CDR1 is DFQATT, CDR2 SNEGSKA (reference sequence). The V segment lost 3 bases and the J segment 0 bases; nucleotides outside the gene matches: 9. The CDR3 is 17 residues long. The CDR3 nucleotides read TGCAGTGCTAGTGGCAGGACTAGCGGAACTAGCACAGATACGCAGTATTTT. As protein: CSASGRTSGTSTDTQYF.

This rearrangement joins TRBV6-1 to TRBJ2-7, with a tentative D call TRBD1 (5 bases). The CDR3 length is 12 residues. Germline CDR1 MNHNS, CDR2 SASEGT. With 7 bases removed from V and 2 bases from J, the gap between germline ends came to 9 bases. The CDR3 DNA sequence: TGTGCCAGCACCATGACAGCCTACGAGCAGTACTTC. This codes for CASTMTAYEQYF.

This clonotype came up a few times. The rearrangement links TRBV28 to TRBJ1-2; unclear D gene. V lost 3 bases and J 6 bases, leaving 8 bases between the germline ends. Germline CDR1 and CDR2: MDHEN and SYDVKM. The CDR3 sequence is 12 residues long. The CDR3 sequence: CASSLSPDGYTF. The CDR3 nucleotides are TGTGCCAGCAGTTTGAGTCCGGATGGCTACACCTTC.

J is TRBJ2-5 and V is TRBV7-2; 9 positions match TRBD2. J was trimmed by 4 bases and V by 1 base; bases with no gene match: 4. The germline V gene encodes CDR1 SGHTA and CDR2 FQGNSA. The CDR3 extends over 15 amino acids. The CDR3 DNA follows: TGTGCCAGCAGCTTAGGGCGGGGGGGCCCAGAGACCCAGTACTTC. Encoded protein: CASSLGRGGPETQYF.

This chain joins TRBV29-1 and TRBJ2-7; D is possibly TRBD1 (6 bases). The CDR3 totals 14 residues. Trimming took 5 bases from V and 0 from J, leaving 14 bases between them. Germline-derived CDR1 and CDR2 are SQVTM and ANQGSEA. In DNA form, the CDR3 reads TGCAGCGTTTCGAGGACAGTCTTCTCCTACGAGCAGTACTTC. It encodes CSVSRTVFSYEQYF.

V gene TRBV6-1 combines with J gene TRBJ2-7; 11 nucleotides agree with TRBD2. V lost 7 bases and J lost 0; bases outside the gene matches: 8. Germline V CDR1 and CDR2: MNHNS, SASEGT. This CDR3 contains 16 residues. DNA for the CDR3: TGTGCCAGCACTCTGACTAGCGGGATTTACTCCTACGAGCAGTACTTC. Amino acid sequence: CASTLTSGIYSYEQYF.

V usage is TRBV27 and J usage is TRBJ2-7; 8 nucleotides line up with TRBD1. The CDR3 totals 14 residues. The germline CDR1 and CDR2 sequences are MNHEY and SMNVEV (reference sequence). The V segment lost 5 bases and the J segment 6 bases; nucleotides outside the gene matches: 9. In nucleotides, the CDR3 is TGTGCCAGCAGTCCGCTGACAGGGGTTAGCGAGCAGTACTTC. Translating gives CASSPLTGVSEQYF.

Comment on this clonotype: A read error may account for a junction end that differs from germline. The chain is built from TRBV18 and TRBJ2-3, with 8 nucleotides matching TRBD2. This CDR3 spans 16 amino acids. Germline loops: CDR1 KGHSH, CDR2 LQKENI. CDR3 in amino acids: CACSLTGGESTDTQYF. Here the CDR3 DNA reads TGTGCCTGCTCTCTCACGGGGGGGGAGAGCACAGATACGCAGTATTTT. The full variable domain, its missing parts supplied by reference TRBV18 and TRBJ2-3, is NAGVMQNPRHLVRRRGQEARLRCSPMKGHSHVYWYRQLPEEGLKFMVYLQKENIIDESGMPKERFSAEFPKEGPSILRIQQVVRGDSAAYFCACSLTGGESTDTQYFGPGTRLTVL.

V and J are TRBV20-1 and TRBJ2-3; D might be TRBD1 or TRBD2, each matching 5 bases. CDR3 length: 13 amino acids. CDR1 is DFQATT and CDR2 is SNEGSKA in the germline V gene (reference sequence). The CDR3 is CSTPGRSTDTQYF. The CDR3 DNA sequence: TGCAGCACGCCGGGACGGAGCACAGATACGCAGTATTTT.

The CDR3 here is CASRYLYGYTF. In DNA form, the CDR3 reads TGTGCCAGCAGATACCTATATGGCTACACCTTC. The chain carries TRBV12-3 or TRBV12-4 and TRBJ1-2; D unresolved. The CDR3 is 11 amino acids. Trimming stripped 6 bases from V and 5 bases from J, with 7 bases between.